The 20 T cell receptor beta chains below come from one sample, sequenced in a study of T cell repertoires in cytomegalovirus infection. Their antigens remain unidentified. Each CDR3 protein gets one entry after TCRdb re-called the reads with MiXCR. This sample has 450,000 to 650,000 distinct CDR3 sequences; roughly 42% occur once, and the top ten carry 48%. Source: cultured PBMCs, taken from culture after CMV antigen stimulation. These receptors were taken from a human donor in good health (CMV status not recorded). Some clones in this sample may be carry-over from other donors' samples.

This clonotype was seen a handful of times. V usage is TRBV7-2 and J usage is TRBJ2-5; 7 bases line up with TRBD1. Germline V gene data show CDR1 as SGHTA and CDR2 as FQGNSA. V trimming: 5 bases; J trimming: 9 bases; junction bases outside the gene matches: 12. CDR3 length: 14 amino acids. The CDR3 DNA reads TGTGCCAGCAGCAGGGACAGAGGGATAGGGGCCCAGTACTTC. It yields the protein CASSRDRGIGAQYF.

This clonotype is a singleton in its sample. V is TRBV2 and J is TRBJ2-2; 9 bases line up with TRBD2. Germline V gene sequence: CDR1 SNHLY, CDR2 FYNNEI. This CDR3 contains 14 residues. V was clipped by 8 bases and J by 5 bases; unmatched bases: 6. The DNA for the CDR3 is TGTGCCAGCGAAGCTAGCGGGAAAACCGGGGAGCTGTTTTTT. It is translated as CASEASGKTGELFF.

This sequence joins TRBV6-5 and TRBJ2-1, with 11 bases lining up with TRBD2. Trimming removed 6 bases from V and 6 bases from J; junction bases left unmatched: 7. Germline CDR1 MNHEY, CDR2 SVGAGI. The CDR3 consists of 15 residues. This CDR3 is CASRTPGLAVNEQFF. For the CDR3, the DNA is TGTGCCAGCAGAACTCCGGGACTAGCGGTCAATGAGCAGTTCTTC.

This sequence joins TRBV5-1 and TRBJ2-5; the D is unclear. Trimming took 2 bases from V and 0 from J, leaving 8 bases between them. This CDR3 is built from 14 residues. Per the germline V gene, CDR1 is SGHRS and CDR2 is YFSETQ. CDR3 residues: CASSFRQDQETQYF. In nucleotides, the CDR3 is TGCGCCAGCAGCTTCCGCCAGGACCAAGAGACCCAGTACTTC.

V is TRBV11-2 and J is TRBJ2-3, with no clear D. Germline loops: CDR1 SGHAT, CDR2 FQNNGV. With 2 bases removed from V and 1 base from J, the gap between germline ends came to 10 bases. The CDR3 totals 15 residues. The CDR3 region has the DNA TGTGCCAGCAGCTTAATTCAGCGAGGCACAGATACGCAGTATTTT. It translates to CASSLIQRGTDTQYF.

This clonotype came up a few times. The genes are TRBV12-3 or TRBV12-4 and TRBJ2-5; possibly TRBD2 for D (5 bases). This CDR3 spans 13 amino acids. V was clipped by 5 bases and J by 0 bases, with 7 bases between them. CDR3: CASSSGNQETQYF. The CDR3 DNA sequence: TGTGCCAGCAGTAGCGGAAACCAAGAGACCCAGTACTTC.

The table lists this clonotype with a few counts. The chain combines TRBV5-6 with TRBJ2-7, with 9 bases matching TRBD1. The CDR3 consists of 14 residues. The V segment lost 4 bases and the J segment 6 bases; nucleotides outside the gene matches: 8. The germline V gene encodes CDR1 SGHDT and CDR2 YYEEEE. CDR3 nucleotide sequence: TGTGCCAGCAGCCTAAGGACAGGGGTCTCCGAGCAGTACTTC. The encoded protein is CASSLRTGVSEQYF.

This clonotype has more than one count but fewer than ten. The CDR3: CASNFGGGSNYYGYTF. CDR3 sequence (DNA): TGTGCCAGCAACTTCGGGGGGGGGTCAAATTACTATGGCTACACCTTC. The gene calls are TRBV7-2 and TRBJ1-2, with TRBD1 as a possible D gene (5 bases). V was clipped by 7 bases and J by 3 bases, with 21 bases between them. Germline CDR1 and CDR2: SGHTA and FQGNSA. The CDR3 is 16 amino acids.

This clonotype was detected only a few times. The V gene is TRBV5-1, the J gene TRBJ2-5; D possibly corresponds to TRBD2 (7 bases). V was pared by 2 bases and J by 4 bases, with 21 bases between. The germline gives CDR1 SGHRS, CDR2 YFSETQ. The CDR3 contains 17 residues. In DNA, the CDR3 is TGCGCCAGCAGCTTCGGCAGCGGGGACACGAAGGGAGAGACCCAGTACTTC. Translation gives CASSFGSGDTKGETQYF. Filled out from reference TRBV5-1 and TRBJ2-5, the complete variable domain reads KAGVTQTPRYLIKTRGQQVTLSCSPISGHRSVSWYQQTPGQGLQFLFEYFSETQRNKGNFPGRFSGRQFSNSRSEMNVSTLELGDSALYLCASSFGSGDTKGETQYFGPGTRLLVL.

The V gene is TRBV11-2, the J gene TRBJ2-7; a weak D match, TRBD2 (6 bases). The CDR3 runs 18 residues. Germline CDR1 SGHAT, CDR2 FQNNGV. V was trimmed by 7 bases and J by 2 bases, leaving 27 bases between them. CDR3 amino acids: CASTPEYFGWEDPYEQYF. Written as DNA, the CDR3 is TGTGCCAGCACCCCAGAGTATTTCGGTTGGGAGGACCCCTACGAGCAGTACTTC.

The chain links TRBV11-2 to TRBJ2-7, with D maybe TRBD2 (6 bases). The CDR3 loop spans 14 amino acids. V lost 5 bases to trimming and J lost 5 bases, with 16 bases between them. Germline CDR1 reads SGHAT; CDR2 reads FQNNGV. In nucleotides, the CDR3 is TGTGCCAGCAGCGGGCCAGGGAGGTTCAACGAGCAGTACTTC. Encoded protein: CASSGPGRFNEQYF. The variable domain in full, with the rest retrieved from reference TRBV11-2 and TRBJ2-7, is EAGVAQSPRYKIIEKRQSVAFWCNPISGHATLYWYQQILGQGPKLLIQFQNNGVVDDSQLPKDRFSAERLKGVDSTLKIQPAKLEDSAVYLCASSGPGRFNEQYFGPGTRLTVT.

This clonotype has more than one count but fewer than ten. V and J are TRBV12-3 or TRBV12-4 and TRBJ1-4, with D unclear. V dropped 2 bases and J dropped 5 bases, with 9 bases sitting between them. This CDR3 is built from 14 residues. CDR3 region: CASSLMGLNEKLFF. Here the CDR3 DNA reads TGTGCCAGCAGTTTAATGGGCTTAAATGAAAAACTGTTTTTT.

The rearrangement links TRBV10-3 to TRBJ2-3; possibly TRBD1 for D (6 bases). The CDR3 sequence is 14 residues long. Germline loops: CDR1 ENHRY, CDR2 SYGVKD. The V and J ends lost 7 bases and 3 bases respectively, with 14 bases between them. The CDR3 protein is CAINRVEGTDTQYF. CDR3 bases: TGTGCCATCAACAGGGTGGAAGGTACAGATACGCAGTATTTT.

This rearrangement joins TRBV2 to TRBJ1-6; TRBD1 matches at 11 bases. The CDR3 is 13 residues long. Germline lookup yields CDR1 SNHLY and CDR2 FYNNEI. J was trimmed by 12 bases and V by 6 bases; bases with no gene match: 4. This CDR3 is CASRRGTGGPLHF. The CDR3 coding sequence is TGTGCCAGCAGGAGGGGGACAGGGGGACCCCTCCACTTT.

On this clonotype itself: A read error may produce the germline difference seen at one junction end. This sequence joins TRBV7-2 and TRBJ1-1; possibly TRBD1 for D (6 bases). The CDR3 totals 14 residues. CDR1 is SGHTA and CDR2 is FQGNSA in the germline V gene. For the CDR3, the DNA is TGTGCCAGCAACTTAGGCTGGGGGGCAGCTGAAGCTTTCTTT. It is translated as CASNLGWGAAEAFF.

The chain combines TRBV20-1 with TRBJ1-5; D remains unclear. V was pared by 3 bases and J by 0 bases, with 9 bases between. The CDR3 loop spans 14 amino acids. Germline V gives CDR1 DFQATT, CDR2 SNEGSKA (reference sequence). The CDR3 sequence is CSARGGYSNQPQHF. In DNA form, the CDR3 reads TGCAGTGCTAGGGGCGGTTATAGCAATCAGCCCCAGCATTTT.

The genes are TRBV2 and TRBJ2-7, with D perhaps matching TRBD1 (5 bases). The V gene's germline CDR1 is SNHLY and CDR2 FYNNEI. The V and J ends lost 4 bases and 3 bases respectively, with 13 bases between them. CDR3 length: 14 residues. DNA for the CDR3: TGTGCCAGCAGTGGGCGACTCGGACACTACGAGCAGTACTTC. Translation gives CASSGRLGHYEQYF.

The chain carries TRBV4-2 and TRBJ1-2; TRBD1 agrees at 8 bases. Trimming removed 5 bases from V and 7 bases from J; junction bases left unmatched: 6. The germline gives CDR1 LGHNA, CDR2 YNFKEQ. The CDR3 spans 13 residues. CDR3 in DNA: TGTGCCAGCAGCGACCGGGACAGGACTGGCTACACCTTC. Translating gives CASSDRDRTGYTF.

The genes are TRBV29-1 and TRBJ2-5; D uncertain. V was trimmed by 1 base and J by 4 bases, leaving 10 bases between them. CDR3 length: 13 amino acids. Germline lookup yields CDR1 SQVTM and CDR2 ANQGSEA. DNA of the CDR3: TGCAGCGTTGAAGGACCCACCCCAGAGACCCAGTACTTC. This codes for CSVEGPTPETQYF.

This clonotype was seen more than once but under ten times. The V gene is TRBV7-2, the J gene TRBJ2-7, with TRBD1 identical over 7 bases. The ends lost 4 bases at V and 3 bases at J; junction bases unmatched: 6. The CDR3 is made up of 14 amino acids. The germline V gene encodes CDR1 SGHTA and CDR2 FQGNSA. In DNA, the CDR3 is TGTGCCAGCAGCTCCGGGACAGTTTACTACGAGCAGTACTTC. Its translation: CASSSGTVYYEQYF.